Shown below are 22 T cell receptor beta chains from a single sample sequenced in a study of identical twins listed by TCRdb under 2016. Libraries were made using 5' RACE. Sequencer: Illumina HiSeq 2000. TCRdb's own reprocessing of the public reads used fastp at Q25 and MiXCR and kept productive beta chains. Identical CDR3 protein sequences are pooled into one entry, listed with their most common genes and DNA. In all, the sample holds around 280,000 distinct CDR3 sequences, and about 8.1% of those were seen once. Over 2% of the sample is taken by the ten largest. These same data were also listed under a study on yellow fever vaccine responses in identical twins.

The sequenced sample consisted of memory (CD45RO+) T cells sorted from blood. The intended sense of this specimen's cell subset or site label: CD45RO+ enriched T cells. The receptor source for this set is a woman aged 18-29 years in good health.

This clonotype occurred a few times. The chain links TRBV5-1 to TRBJ2-2; TRBD1 aligns across 10 bases. V was clipped by 7 bases and J by 7 bases; unmatched bases: 10. Germline V gives CDR1 SGHRS, CDR2 YFSETQ. CDR3 length equals 15 residues. The CDR3 bases are TGCGCCAGCGCAAACGACAGGGGGCAAGGCGGGGAGCTGTTTTTT. It yields the protein CASANDRGQGGELFF.

This clonotype was recorded at least ten times. The genes are TRBV20-1 and TRBJ2-7; a possible D gene is TRBD1 (6 bases). The CDR3 length is 12 residues. CDR1 DFQATT and CDR2 SNEGSKA come from the germline V gene (reference sequence). V gave up 8 bases and J gave up 3 bases, with 14 bases separating them. The CDR3 loop reads CSSYGQNYEQYF. In DNA, the CDR3 is TGCAGTTCCTACGGACAGAACTACGAGCAGTACTTC.

Many counts were recorded for this clonotype. J is TRBJ2-6 and V is TRBV4-1; D is uncertain. In germline, CDR1 is MGHRA, CDR2 YSYEKL. The CDR3 length is 16 residues. The V and J ends lost 0 bases and 0 bases respectively, with 6 bases between them. The CDR3 reads CASSQEMTSGANVLTF. The CDR3 DNA follows: TGCGCCAGCAGCCAAGAAATGACCTCTGGGGCCAACGTCCTGACTTTC.

The V call is TRBV3-1, the J call TRBJ2-2; the D is unclear. Deletions cut 5 bases from V and 6 bases from J, with 4 bases between. CDR1 and CDR2 from the germline V gene are LGHDT and YNNKEL (reference sequence). The CDR3 sequence is 11 residues long. CDR3 coding DNA: TGTGCCAGCAGCACAGCCGGGGAGCTGTTTTTT. As protein: CASSTAGELFF.

This clonotype appeared many times. The chain combines TRBV6-2 or TRBV6-3 with TRBJ2-5, with D unclear. Germline loops: CDR1 MNHEY, CDR2 SVGEGT. Trimming pared 8 bases from V and 5 bases from J, leaving 18 bases between. The CDR3 length is 14 residues. CDR3 nucleotide sequence: TGTGCCAGCTCCCCGGCGATGATGGGGGAGACCCAGTACTTC. Translated, it gives CASSPAMMGETQYF.

This clonotype was detected only a few times. The gene calls are TRBV11-2 and TRBJ2-5; D could derive from TRBD1 or TRBD2 (5 bases each). V was pared by 5 bases and J by 4 bases, with 11 bases between. The CDR3 extends over 13 amino acids. Germline V gene data show CDR1 as SGHAT and CDR2 as FQNNGV. CDR3 nucleotides: TGTGCCAGCAGCGAGGGGTTTTTAGAGACCCAGTACTTC. Translating it yields CASSEGFLETQYF.

This chain connects TRBV6-4 to TRBJ2-7; the D gene could be TRBD1 or TRBD2 (5 bases each). Per the germline V gene, CDR1 is MRHNA and CDR2 is SNTAGT. V lost 2 bases, J lost 2 bases, and 13 bases lay in between. This CDR3 has 15 amino acids. CDR3 DNA: TGTGCCAGCAGTGACAGGGACCCAAGGCCCTACGAGCAGTACGTC. This sequence encodes CASSDRDPRPYEQYV.

There are many counts of this clonotype. The CDR3 region has the DNA TGTGCCAGCAGTCCTACAGGGGCAAATTCACCCCTCCACTTT. Translation: CASSPTGANSPLHF. The chain joins TRBV7-9 to TRBJ1-6; 7 nucleotides agree with TRBD1. After removal of 6 bases from V and 7 bases from J, the junction contained 6 bases not matched to a gene. The germline V gene encodes CDR1 SEHNR and CDR2 FQNEAQ (reference sequence). The length of the CDR3 is 14 residues.

This clonotype was found a few times. The rearrangement links TRBV20-1 to TRBJ1-1; D remains unclear. V was cut by 6 bases and J by 7 bases, with 15 bases left in between. This CDR3 is 12 amino acids long. Germline values: CDR1 DFQATT, CDR2 SNEGSKA (reference sequence). The CDR3 reads CSAPRGRSEAFF. CDR3 bases: TGCAGTGCCCCCAGAGGGCGAAGTGAAGCTTTCTTT.

In this sample, this clonotype turned up a few times. The chain couples TRBV2 to TRBJ1-4, with a weak D call TRBD1 (5 bases). The CDR3 spans 14 residues. The V end lost 6 bases, the J end lost 10 bases, and 18 bases lay between the germline ends. Germline V gene lookup returns CDR1 SNHLY and CDR2 FYNNEI. CDR3 DNA sequence: TGTGCCAGCAGCAGGGACGCCAACGGGGGAAAACTGTTTTTT. Protein sequence: CASSRDANGGKLFF.

This chain joins TRBV20-1 and TRBJ2-1; 9 nucleotides align to TRBD2. The CDR3 is 13 amino acids. In germline, CDR1 is DFQATT, CDR2 SNEGSKA (reference sequence). The ends lost 6 bases at V and 8 bases at J; junction bases unmatched: 8. For the CDR3, the DNA is TGCAGTGCGGAGGCGGGAGGGTCTGATGAGCAGTTCTTC. Its translation is CSAEAGGSDEQFF.

The V call is TRBV2, the J call TRBJ2-1; either TRBD1 or TRBD2 may supply D (6 bases each). The V end was cut by 7 bases, the J end by 9 bases, with 25 bases between. CDR1 and CDR2 (germline): SNHLY, FYNNEI. This CDR3 has 16 amino acids. The CDR3, as DNA: TGTGCCAGCATGCCGTCGGGGGCGAGCCCCTCCCTTGAGCAGTTCTTC. Encoded protein: CASMPSGASPSLEQFF.

This clonotype was detected ten times or more. V usage is TRBV12-3 or TRBV12-4 and J usage is TRBJ2-2; 7 bases are a match to TRBD2. V was clipped by 9 bases and J by 3 bases; unmatched bases: 7. This CDR3 is built from 14 residues. The CDR3 DNA sequence: TGTGCCAGTAGATTCCGGGAGGACACCGGGGAGCTGTTTTTT. This codes for CASRFREDTGELFF.

The J gene is TRBJ2-2, the V gene TRBV3-1; D is ambiguous. Trimming left V 0 bases short and J 5 bases short, with 7 bases between. From germline, CDR1 is LGHDT and CDR2 YNNKEL (reference sequence). This CDR3 spans 14 amino acids. CDR3 coding DNA: TGTGCCAGCAGCCAAGATTCGACGACCGGGGAGCTGTTTTTT. This encodes CASSQDSTTGELFF.

This clonotype appeared many times. The chain employs TRBV28 and TRBJ2-1; either TRBD1 or TRBD2 may supply D (5 bases each). The germline gives CDR1 MDHEN, CDR2 SYDVKM. V was pared by 5 bases and J by 8 bases, with 13 bases between. This CDR3 has 13 amino acids. CDR3 nucleotides: TGTGCCAGCAGTCCCCCCGGGACCCATGAGCAGTTCTTC. Protein sequence: CASSPPGTHEQFF.

This clonotype was detected only a few times. This CDR3 reads CSARLAGVMYEQYF. In DNA form, the CDR3 reads TGCAGTGCTAGATTGGCAGGGGTGATGTACGAGCAGTACTTC. The chain combines TRBV20-1 with TRBJ2-7; possibly TRBD1 for D (6 bases). V lost 2 bases, J lost 4 bases, and 15 bases lay in between. The CDR3 loop spans 14 amino acids. In germline, CDR1 is DFQATT, CDR2 SNEGSKA (reference sequence).

This clonotype was counted ten times or more. For the CDR3, the DNA is TGTGCCAGCAGCTTGTTTAGCGGGGCGAACACCGGGGAGCTGTTTTTT. Translation gives CASSLFSGANTGELFF. The V gene is TRBV5-6, the J gene TRBJ2-2; 8 nucleotides line up with TRBD2. This CDR3 has 16 amino acids. J gave up 0 bases and V 1 base, and 2 bases lay outside the gene matches. From germline, CDR1 is SGHDT and CDR2 YYEEEE.

This clonotype was detected many times. The rearrangement uses TRBV18 and TRBJ1-1, with unresolved D. The CDR3 length is 14 residues. Germline CDR1 KGHSH, CDR2 LQKENI. V was pared by 5 bases and J by 2 bases, with 12 bases between. In DNA form, the CDR3 reads TGTGCCAGCTCAGCGGCAGCTTTTAACACTGAAGCTTTCTTT. It codes for CASSAAAFNTEAFF. Filled out from reference TRBV18 and TRBJ1-1, the complete variable domain reads NAGVMQNPRHLVRRRGQEARLRCSPMKGHSHVYWYRQLPEEGLKFMVYLQKENIIDESGMPKERFSAEFPKEGPSILRIQQVVRGDSAAYFCASSAAAFNTEAFFGQGTRLTVV.

This clonotype was seen a handful of times. The chain has TRBV2 and TRBJ2-3; 16 bases line up with TRBD2. The germline gives CDR1 SNHLY, CDR2 FYNNEI. The CDR3 extends over 18 amino acids. The V gene end was trimmed by 8 bases and the J gene end by 2 bases; junction bases not matched to a gene: 10. The CDR3 DNA is TGTGCCAGCTGTTCCGGGACTAGCGGGGGGGGCTTCACAGATACGCAGTATTTT. Translation gives CASCSGTSGGGFTDTQYF.

This chain uses TRBV7-8 with TRBJ2-2; 11 bases fit TRBD2. The CDR3 has 18 residues. After removal of 4 bases from V and 5 bases from J, the junction contained 12 bases not matched to a gene. Looked up from germline, CDR1 is SGHVS and CDR2 is FQNEAQ. CDR3 sequence (DNA): TGTGCCAGCAGCTACGGCGGCCTAGCGGGAGGTCAAACCGGGGAGCTGTTTTTT. As protein: CASSYGGLAGGQTGELFF.

This clonotype was seen ten or more times. This chain connects TRBV4-2 to TRBJ2-3, with unresolved D. The CDR3 covers 13 residues. The V gene's germline CDR1 is LGHNA and CDR2 YNFKEQ. The V end was cut by 3 bases, the J end by 5 bases, with 9 bases between. The CDR3 is CASSHDRGDTQYF. CDR3 bases: TGTGCCAGCAGCCATGACCGAGGAGATACGCAGTATTTT.

This clonotype was found many times. The chain uses TRBV12-3 or TRBV12-4 and TRBJ2-1; 12 nucleotides agree with TRBD2. The CDR3 has 15 amino acids. V gave up 7 bases and J gave up 2 bases; unmatched junction bases: 3. The CDR3: CASTRTSGAYNEQFF. CDR3 coding DNA: TGTGCCAGCACCAGGACTAGCGGGGCCTACAATGAGCAGTTCTTC.